What follows are 5 T cell receptor beta chains derived from one specimen sequenced in a study of T-cell memory formation after mild COVID-19. One entry per CDR3 protein, called by TCRdb with MiXCR from the 5' RACE reads. Among hundreds of thousands of distinct CDR3 sequences listed, 20% to 25% were seen once. The sequenced sample consisted of PBMCs or a T cell subset sorted from them (not recorded which). All receptors derive from an adult woman who had mild COVID-19 (a few samples of this study predate the infection). Cell type and time point are not known.

This clonotype was counted a few times. The J gene is TRBJ2-1, the V gene TRBV12-3 or TRBV12-4, with TRBD2 identical over 15 bases. With V trimmed by 7 bases and J by 15 bases, 4 bases remained unmatched. CDR3 length: 12 residues. CDR3 coding DNA: TGTGCCAGCACCAGGACTAGCGGGAGGGGGTTCTTC. This gives the protein CASTRTSGRGFF.

The chain combines TRBV20-1 with TRBJ2-3; D is undetermined. The V gene lost 0 bases and the J gene lost 4 bases, with 17 bases spanning the gap. Germline V lookup: CDR1 DFQATT, CDR2 SNEGSKA (reference sequence). The length of the CDR3 is 16 residues. CDR3 in DNA: TGCAGTGCTAGAGATCGAATGCGGCCAAGCGCAGATACGCAGTATTTT. It specifies CSARDRMRPSADTQYF.

This sequence joins TRBV5-6 and TRBJ1-5, with D perhaps TRBD1 (5 bases). The V gene lost 0 bases and the J gene lost 7 bases, with 5 bases spanning the gap. The CDR3 is made up of 12 amino acids. The germline V gene encodes CDR1 SGHDT and CDR2 YYEEEE. CDR3: CASSLGQQPQHF. Written as DNA, the CDR3 is TGTGCCAGCAGCTTGGGACAGCAGCCCCAGCATTTT.

This clonotype was counted a few times. CDR3 sequence reads: CASSLEEGGAYGYTF. Written as DNA, the CDR3 is TGTGCCAGCAGCTTGGAGGAGGGTGGGGCATATGGCTACACCTTC. This chain uses TRBV5-5 with TRBJ1-2, with D maybe TRBD1 (5 bases). This CDR3 spans 15 amino acids. The V and J ends lost 0 bases and 5 bases respectively, with 14 bases between them. CDR1 is SGHKS and CDR2 is YYEKEE in the germline V gene (reference sequence). The complete variable domain, with remaining parts taken from reference TRBV5-5 and TRBJ1-2, reads DAGVTQSPTHLIKTRGQQVTLRCSPISGHKSVSWYQQVLGQGPQFIFQYYEKEERGRGNFPDRFSARQFPNYSSELNVNALLLGDSALYLCASSLEEGGAYGYTFGSGTRLTVV.

CDR3 bases: TGTGCCAGCAGCCCCAGAGGGGCGACGGCTGGCACTGAAGCTTTCTTT. Translating it yields CASSPRGATAGTEAFF. This sequence joins TRBV9 and TRBJ1-1; the D gene is possibly TRBD1 (5 bases). Germline-derived CDR1 and CDR2 are SGDLS and YYNGEE. This CDR3 has 16 amino acids. The V gene lost 4 bases and the J gene lost 4 bases, with 20 bases spanning the gap. The full variable domain, with the rest looked up from reference TRBV9 and TRBJ1-1, is DSGVTQTPKHLITATGQRVTLRCSPRSGDLSVYWYQQSLDQGLQFLIQYYNGEERAKGNILERFSAQQFPDLHSELNLSSLELGDSALYFCASSPRGATAGTEAFFGQGTRLTVV.